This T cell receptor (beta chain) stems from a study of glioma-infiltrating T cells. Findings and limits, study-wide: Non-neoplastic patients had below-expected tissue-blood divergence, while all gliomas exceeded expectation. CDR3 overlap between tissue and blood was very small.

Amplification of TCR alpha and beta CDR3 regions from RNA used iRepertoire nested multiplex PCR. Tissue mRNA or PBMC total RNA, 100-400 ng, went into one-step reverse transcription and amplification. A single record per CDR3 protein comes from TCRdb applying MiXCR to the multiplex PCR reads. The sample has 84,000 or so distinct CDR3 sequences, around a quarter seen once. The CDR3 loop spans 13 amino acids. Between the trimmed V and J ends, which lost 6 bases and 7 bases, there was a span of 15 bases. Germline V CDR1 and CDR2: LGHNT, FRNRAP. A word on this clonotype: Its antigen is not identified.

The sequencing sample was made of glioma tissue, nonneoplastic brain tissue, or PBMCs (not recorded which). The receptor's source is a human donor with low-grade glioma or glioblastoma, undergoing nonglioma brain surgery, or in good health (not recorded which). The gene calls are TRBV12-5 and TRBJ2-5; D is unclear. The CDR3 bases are TGTGCTAGTGGGGAGACGGTCCGCGGGACCCAGTACTTC. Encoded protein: CASGETVRGTQYF.